This TCR beta chain came from a study of blood T cell repertoires in COVID-19. V lost 5 bases and J lost 4; bases outside the gene matches: 6. This CDR3 comprises 14 residues. Germline V lookup: CDR1 LNHDA, CDR2 SQIVND (reference sequence). The repertoire was sequenced with immunoSEQ multiplex PCR; TCRdb's copy has only in-frame clones and lacks some. Seen here are approximately 74,000 clones, roughly 84% observed once, and the top ten hold over 2%. This receptor was taken from an elderly man with active or convalescent COVID-19. Sequenced material: peripheral blood. The rearrangement joins TRBV19 to TRBJ1-2, with 8 bases fitting TRBD1. The CDR3 region is CASSSTGASYGYTF. CDR3 DNA: TGTGCCAGTAGTTCGACAGGGGCGTCCTATGGCTACACCTTC.